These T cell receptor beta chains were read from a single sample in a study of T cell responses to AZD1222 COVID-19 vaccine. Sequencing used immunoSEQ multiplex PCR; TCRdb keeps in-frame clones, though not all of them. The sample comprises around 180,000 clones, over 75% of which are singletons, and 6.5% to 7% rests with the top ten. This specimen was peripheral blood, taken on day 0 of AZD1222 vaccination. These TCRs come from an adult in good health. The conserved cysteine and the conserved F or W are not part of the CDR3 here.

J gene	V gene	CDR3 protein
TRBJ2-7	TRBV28	ASRPGQTLREQY
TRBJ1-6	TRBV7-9	ASSSSPPGQYNSPLH
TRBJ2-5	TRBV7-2	ASRGTSLETQY
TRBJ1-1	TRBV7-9	ASSLKFSATGNTEAF
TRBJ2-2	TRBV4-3	ASSRSDQLGELF
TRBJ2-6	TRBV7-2	ASSPQLTGANVLT
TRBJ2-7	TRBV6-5	ASSFRDSYEQY
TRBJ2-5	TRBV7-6	ASTDRETQY
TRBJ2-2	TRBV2	ASIPGQGATGELF
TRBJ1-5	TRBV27	ASRSGGASSNQPQH
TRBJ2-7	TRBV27	ASSLSVSGGPEQY
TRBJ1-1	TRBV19	ASSISGAEAF
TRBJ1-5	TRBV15	ATSSRQDSQPQH
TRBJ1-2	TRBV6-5	ASSYGGQGYYGYT
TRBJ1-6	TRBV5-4	ASREVINSPLH
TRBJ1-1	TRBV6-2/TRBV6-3	ASSYFSQGEAF
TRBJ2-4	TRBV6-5	ASNPGTSIQY
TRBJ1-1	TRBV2	ASSVTGGLSEAF
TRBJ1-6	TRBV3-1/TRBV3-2	ASSQDLVGFGVSSLNSPLH
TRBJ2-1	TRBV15	ATSGSGKFYNEQF
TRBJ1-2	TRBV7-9	ASSLGVGQGGYGYT
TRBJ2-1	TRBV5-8	ASSAGRSADGGEQF
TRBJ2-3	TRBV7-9	ASSWGVAGGSTDTQY
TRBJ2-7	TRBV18	ASSPRAGTGTRSPYEQY
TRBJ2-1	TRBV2	ASSYGLAGGQGF
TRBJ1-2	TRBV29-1	SVVGGEVDYGYT
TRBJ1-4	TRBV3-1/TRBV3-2	ASSQAPSRGGSISEKLF
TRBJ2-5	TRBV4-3	ASSHWTGQRETQY
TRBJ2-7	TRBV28	ASSFHLVSLSYEQY
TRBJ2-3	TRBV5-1	ASSLQGPRTDTQY
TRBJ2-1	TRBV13	ASSSHIDNEQF
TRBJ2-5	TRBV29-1	SSSWGGETQY
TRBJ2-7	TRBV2	ASSDYASSYEQY
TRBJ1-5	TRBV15	ATSTTGYSNQPQH
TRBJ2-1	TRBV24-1	ATSGDSGTYNEQF
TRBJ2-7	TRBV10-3	AIRDRVRYEQY
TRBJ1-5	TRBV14	ASSQGQGESQPQH
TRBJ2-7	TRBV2	ASRVGVEQY
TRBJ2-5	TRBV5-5	ASSLEPAGETQY
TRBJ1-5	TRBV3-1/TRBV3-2	ASSQVGIGPQH
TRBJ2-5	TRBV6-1	ASSDSLAGGAEAETQY
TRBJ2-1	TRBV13	ASSLETSGGATGRDEQF
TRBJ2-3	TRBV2	ASKLLPGADTQY
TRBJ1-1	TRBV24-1	ATSDSITGGTEAF
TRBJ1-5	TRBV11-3	ASSLAPMVGQPQH
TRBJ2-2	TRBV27	ASSLRFPGAGELF
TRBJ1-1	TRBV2	AIKRLGATEAF
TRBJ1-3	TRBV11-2	ASSLGAETIY
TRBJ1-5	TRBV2	ASRAGDGNQPQH
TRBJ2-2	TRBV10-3	ATGTGETGELF
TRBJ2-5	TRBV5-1	ASSLITTSGGETQY
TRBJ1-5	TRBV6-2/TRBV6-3	ASSYLDSSNQPQH
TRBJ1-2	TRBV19	ASTTGVYGYT
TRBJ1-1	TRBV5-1	ASSLLLNTEAF
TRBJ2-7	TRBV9	ASSPEPGRDEQY
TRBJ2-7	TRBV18	ASSPGTGSYEQY
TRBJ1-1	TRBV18	ASSPLDRVGAF
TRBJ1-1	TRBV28	ASSFPGANTEAF
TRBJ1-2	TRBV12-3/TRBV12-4	ASSQLPSGYT
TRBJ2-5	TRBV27	ASSFLAGQETQY